In its sample, the clone carrying this T cell receptor beta chain was seen many times. As yet, its antigen is unknown. CDR3 length equals 17 residues. V was pared by 3 bases and J by 0 bases, with 14 bases between. The V gene's germline CDR1 is SNHLY and CDR2 FYNNEI. This entry comes from a study of Graves' ophthalmopathy and Graves' hyperthyroidism. Study conclusions and caveats: Detection in blood was also observed for most expanded thyroid clonotypes above 0.001 frequency.

From RNA, the CDR3 regions of TCR beta chains were amplified and sequenced. The first-round RT-PCR employed HTBI primers together with the Qiagen OneStep RT-PCR kit. A multiplex PCR was then performed as the second round. One entry per CDR3 protein, called by TCRdb with MiXCR from the multiplex PCR reads. The sample carries about 700,000 distinct CDR3 sequences, 40% recorded once. Exclusion covered patients with other autoimmune diseases or uncontrolled infections (as well as pregnancy or lactation). What was sequenced was peripheral blood. V and J are TRBV2 and TRBJ1-4, with no clear D. This TCR derives from an adult man with Graves' ophthalmopathy. The CDR3 DNA follows: TGTGCCAGCAGTGATGCCACAGCCTCGGCAACTAATGAAAAACTGTTTTTT. Translation gives CASSDATASATNEKLFF.